A single sample gave rise to the 23 T cell receptor beta chains below, sequenced in a study of T cells in Graves' hyperthyroidism and ophthalmopathy. TCR beta CDR3 sequences were amplified from RNA transcripts. Researchers ran a first-round RT-PCR on the TCR CDR3 using the HTBI primer set. MiXCR, applied by TCRdb to the multiplex PCR reads, yields one record per CDR3 protein. The sample consists of some 620,000 distinct CDR3 sequences, around 16% of them appearing once. Sample: blood. The source is a woman aged 25 to 39 with Graves' hyperthyroidism.

This clonotype was counted at least ten times. The gene calls are TRBV2 and TRBJ1-5; D unresolved. The germline V and J ends were trimmed by 3 bases and 4 bases, with 13 bases remaining between them. Germline-derived CDR1 and CDR2 are SNHLY and FYNNEI. The CDR3 has 15 residues. CDR3 loop: CASSDLGFQNQPQHF. The CDR3, as DNA: TGTGCCAGCAGTGATTTGGGTTTTCAAAATCAGCCCCAGCATTTT.

The rearrangement uses TRBV6-4 and TRBJ2-1; no firm D call. Germline loops: CDR1 MRHNA, CDR2 SNTAGT. The CDR3 has 14 residues. V was shortened by 0 bases and J by 3 bases, with 6 bases between the two germline ends. The CDR3 reads CASSDSDSYNEQFF. The CDR3, as DNA: TGTGCCAGCAGTGACTCGGATAGCTACAATGAGCAGTTCTTC.

This clonotype has ten or more counts. The genes are TRBV2 and TRBJ2-1; 13 nucleotides agree with TRBD2. CDR1 and CDR2 from the germline V gene are SNHLY and FYNNEI. With V trimmed by 2 bases and J by 6 bases, 10 bases remained unmatched. The length of the CDR3 is 18 residues. The CDR3 reads CASSERGLAGSVGNEQFF. The DNA of the CDR3 is TGTGCCAGCAGTGAACGGGGACTAGCGGGGTCGGTGGGCAATGAGCAGTTCTTC.

This chain joins TRBV27 and TRBJ2-7; D tentatively reads TRBD1 or TRBD2 (5 bases each). Germline V gives CDR1 MNHEY, CDR2 SMNVEV (reference sequence). The CDR3 sequence is 13 residues long. V was shortened by 7 bases and J by 2 bases, with 12 bases between the two germline ends. The CDR3 here is CASTLQGPYEQYF. The CDR3 DNA reads TGTGCCAGCACCCTCCAGGGACCCTACGAGCAGTACTTC.

This clonotype was seen a handful of times. This chain uses TRBV10-3 with TRBJ1-5; D gene ambiguous. V dropped 8 bases and J dropped 2 bases, with 16 bases sitting between them. Germline V CDR1 and CDR2: ENHRY, SYGVKD. This CDR3 comprises 15 residues. CDR3 nucleotides: TGTGCCATCGCCTCGGGGAAGGGCGGCAATCAGCCCCAGCATTTT. Protein: CAIASGKGGNQPQHF.

This clonotype came up a few times. V usage is TRBV11-3 and J usage is TRBJ2-3; the match to TRBD2 covers 8 bases. The V and J ends lost 1 base and 5 bases, in that order; junction bases with no gene match: 11. Germline loops: CDR1 SGHNT, CDR2 YENEEA. This CDR3 comprises 17 residues. The CDR3 here is CASSLVFRLAGVDTQYF. The CDR3 nucleotides read TGTGCCAGCAGCTTAGTCTTCCGGCTAGCGGGTGTAGATACGCAGTATTTT.

This clonotype came up a few times. The chain is built from TRBV10-3 and TRBJ2-7; TRBD2 might be the D (7 bases). The V end was cut by 8 bases, the J end by 2 bases, with 19 bases between. The CDR3 extends over 15 amino acids. CDR1 ENHRY and CDR2 SYGVKD come from the germline V gene. The CDR3 DNA reads as TGTGCCATCTCGGGGGGCGATGGTTTGGCCTACGAGCAGTACTTC. It yields the protein CAISGGDGLAYEQYF.

This clonotype was observed a handful of times. This chain uses TRBV9 with TRBJ2-3; 9 bases are shared with TRBD1. After removal of 0 bases from V and 5 bases from J, the junction contained 10 bases not matched to a gene. The CDR3 is made up of 17 amino acids. CDR1 is SGDLS, CDR2 YYNGEE, per germline. The CDR3 DNA is TGTGCCAGCAGCGTAGGGCTCGGACAGGGGAGTGGAGATACGCAGTATTTT. It translates to CASSVGLGQGSGDTQYF.

This clonotype was recorded many times. The chain recombines TRBV27 with TRBJ2-1, with 10 nucleotides matching TRBD2. Unmatched junction bases numbered 7, after V lost 0 bases and J lost 8 bases. Germline CDR1 reads MNHEY; CDR2 reads SMNVEV (reference sequence). The CDR3 loop spans 16 amino acids. The CDR3 protein is CASSLSSGRARDEQFF. CDR3 coding DNA: TGTGCCAGCAGTTTATCGAGCGGGAGGGCCAGGGATGAGCAGTTCTTC.

The genes are TRBV4-1 and TRBJ2-1, with D possibly matching TRBD1 (5 bases). The CDR3 contains 16 residues. CDR1 MGHRA and CDR2 YSYEKL come from the germline V gene. V gave up 3 bases and J gave up 2 bases, with 14 bases separating them. CDR3 sequence (DNA): TGCGCCAGCAGCCACATTGGGGCTTCTACCTACAATGAGCAGTTCTTC. It translates to CASSHIGASTYNEQFF.

The chain employs TRBV24-1 and TRBJ1-6; no clear D. CDR3 length equals 13 residues. Between the trimmed V and J ends, which lost 5 bases and 5 bases, there was a span of 6 bases. CDR1 and CDR2 (germline): KGHDR, SFDVKD. The CDR3 loop is CATSVTDNSPLHF. The CDR3 coding sequence is TGTGCCACCAGTGTGACCGATAATTCACCCCTCCACTTT.

This clonotype was counted between two and nine times. The J gene is TRBJ1-1, the V gene TRBV20-1; tentatively, D is TRBD1 (5 bases). The V end was cut by 3 bases, the J end by 5 bases, with 16 bases between. The CDR3 sequence is 14 residues long. Germline V gene lookup returns CDR1 DFQATT and CDR2 SNEGSKA (reference sequence). The CDR3 loop is CSASKGQGGTEAFF. CDR3 nucleotides: TGCAGTGCTAGCAAAGGGCAGGGTGGAACTGAAGCTTTCTTT.

This clonotype was seen a handful of times. The chain carries TRBV20-1 and TRBJ2-1; 8 bases map to TRBD2. The germline CDR1 and CDR2 sequences are DFQATT and SNEGSKA (reference sequence). The CDR3 sequence is 13 residues long. Unmatched junction bases numbered 2, after V lost 1 base and J lost 6 bases. The CDR3 DNA reads TGCAGTGCTAGAGCGGGAGGGCGCAATGAGCAGTTCTTC. Its translation is CSARAGGRNEQFF.

The sample holds many counts of this clonotype. The V and J genes are TRBV2 and TRBJ1-5; D gene uncertain. This CDR3 has 14 amino acids. The germline V gene has CDR1 SNHLY and CDR2 FYNNEI. Trimming shortened V by 1 base and J by 4 bases, and 8 bases separated the two germline ends. The CDR3 region is CASSEGSENQPQHF. The CDR3 DNA reads TGTGCCAGCAGTGAAGGGTCAGAGAATCAGCCCCAGCATTTT.

At least ten counts were recorded for this clonotype. This chain joins TRBV7-2 and TRBJ2-7; 8 nucleotides agree with TRBD2. After removal of 7 bases from V and 2 bases from J, the junction contained 10 bases not matched to a gene. The germline CDR1 and CDR2 sequences are SGHTA and FQGNSA. CDR3 size: 15 residues. The CDR3 nucleotides read TGTGCCAGCACGCGGGGGGCAGGGGATCCCTACGAGCAGTACTTC. Translating gives CASTRGAGDPYEQYF.

This clonotype was detected a few times. This chain links TRBV7-3 with TRBJ2-2, with a weak D call TRBD1 (6 bases). In germline, CDR1 is SGHTA, CDR2 FQGTGA. The CDR3 covers 15 residues. The germline V and J ends were trimmed by 4 bases and 0 bases, with 9 bases remaining between them. CDR3 in amino acids: CASSSRTANTGELFF. CDR3 in DNA: TGTGCCAGCAGCTCCCGGACAGCGAACACCGGGGAGCTGTTTTTT.

This clonotype was recorded many times. The chain carries TRBV5-1 and TRBJ2-3; TRBD1 is a possible D gene (6 bases). There are 15 residues in the CDR3. The germline CDR1 and CDR2 sequences are SGHRS and YFSETQ. With 4 bases removed from V and 0 bases from J, the gap between germline ends came to 12 bases. CDR3: CASSDGQFSTDTQYF. The CDR3 nucleotides are TGCGCCAGCAGCGACGGACAGTTTAGCACAGATACGCAGTATTTT.

The CDR3 protein is CSVVLAGYEQYF. CDR3 nucleotides: TGCAGCGTTGTCCTAGCGGGATATGAGCAGTACTTC. The chain has TRBV29-1 and TRBJ2-7; 9 bases are a match to TRBD2. Trimming at V came to 4 bases and at J to 7 bases, leaving 5 bases not matched to a gene. The CDR3 is 12 residues long. The germline V gene has CDR1 SQVTM and CDR2 ANQGSEA.

Of note for this clonotype: This could be a read error, since a much larger clone is one nucleotide away. The CDR3 region is CAGHDRNPYNEQFF. DNA of the CDR3: TGTGCCGGCCACGACAGGAACCCCTACAATGAGCAGTTCTTC. The rearrangement links TRBV18 to TRBJ2-1, with D tentatively TRBD1 (6 bases). Germline CDR1 and CDR2: KGHSH and LQKENI. The CDR3 is 14 residues long. Trimming cost V 11 bases and J 2 bases, with 16 bases left between them.

This clonotype was counted at least ten times. J is TRBJ2-3 and V is TRBV7-9; unclear D gene. CDR3 size: 12 residues. Germline V CDR1 and CDR2: SEHNR, FQNEAQ (reference sequence). Trimming removed 6 bases at V and 2 bases at J, with 6 bases between. The DNA for the CDR3 is TGTGCCAGCAGTTACTCCACAGATACGCAGTATTTT. This codes for CASSYSTDTQYF.

This clonotype was detected ten times or more. The gene calls are TRBV28 and TRBJ1-2; D may be TRBD1 (5 bases). The germline V gene encodes CDR1 MDHEN and CDR2 SYDVKM. CDR3 length: 13 amino acids. With 5 bases removed from V and 8 bases from J, the gap between germline ends came to 15 bases. This CDR3 reads CASSEPSRDGYTF. CDR3 DNA sequence: TGTGCCAGCAGTGAACCGTCCAGGGACGGCTACACCTTC.

The V and J genes are TRBV5-1 and TRBJ1-3; D gene ambiguous. CDR3 size: 15 residues. Looked up from germline, CDR1 is SGHRS and CDR2 is YFSETQ. Between the trimmed V and J ends, which lost 4 bases and 4 bases, there was a span of 15 bases. The CDR3: CASSPLPRQGNTIYF. CDR3 bases: TGCGCCAGCAGCCCCTTACCCCGCCAAGGAAACACCATATATTTT. The whole variable domain, remainder taken from reference TRBV5-1 and TRBJ1-3, is KAGVTQTPRYLIKTRGQQVTLSCSPISGHRSVSWYQQTPGQGLQFLFEYFSETQRNKGNFPGRFSGRQFSNSRSEMNVSTLELGDSALYLCASSPLPRQGNTIYFGEGSWLTVV.

This clonotype was recorded at least ten times. V and J are TRBV2 and TRBJ1-1; 8 bases line up with TRBD1. Germline V CDR1 and CDR2: SNHLY, FYNNEI. The junction had 4 bases not matched to a gene; V was cut back by 6 bases and J by 1 base. The CDR3 sequence is 14 residues long. In DNA, the CDR3 is TGTGCCAGCAGGGTTACAGGGGGGAACACTGAAGCTTTCTTT. Its protein is CASRVTGGNTEAFF.